This T cell receptor (beta chain) stems from a study of blood T cell repertoires in COVID-19. As for the study in general: The United States, Italy and Spain were the sources of the acute and convalescent COVID-19 samples. T cells, B-cell-depleted T cells, or PBMCs supplied cDNA or gDNA.

The V gene's germline CDR1 is LGHNA and CDR2 YSLEER. CDR3 length: 15 residues. To note about this clone: Mismatch with germline at one junction end may stem from a read error.

Original analysis: The assay estimated nucleated cells by amplifying reference gene primers. Only in-frame clones appear in the TCRdb table, and some are missing; sequencing was by immunoSEQ multiplex PCR. V and J calls and clone size come straight from that table; D and trimming were deduced from the DNA. Of around 84,000 clones in the sample, around 79% were seen once. The sequence came from a man aged 45-65 years with active or convalescent COVID-19. The chain is built from TRBV4-3 and TRBJ2-7; possibly TRBD2 for D (5 bases). Sequences were obtained from peripheral blood. The CDR3 loop is CASSPPSIRGSEQCF. The CDR3 coding sequence is TGCGCCAGCAGCCCTCCTTCGATTCGGGGAAGCGAGCAGTGCTTC.